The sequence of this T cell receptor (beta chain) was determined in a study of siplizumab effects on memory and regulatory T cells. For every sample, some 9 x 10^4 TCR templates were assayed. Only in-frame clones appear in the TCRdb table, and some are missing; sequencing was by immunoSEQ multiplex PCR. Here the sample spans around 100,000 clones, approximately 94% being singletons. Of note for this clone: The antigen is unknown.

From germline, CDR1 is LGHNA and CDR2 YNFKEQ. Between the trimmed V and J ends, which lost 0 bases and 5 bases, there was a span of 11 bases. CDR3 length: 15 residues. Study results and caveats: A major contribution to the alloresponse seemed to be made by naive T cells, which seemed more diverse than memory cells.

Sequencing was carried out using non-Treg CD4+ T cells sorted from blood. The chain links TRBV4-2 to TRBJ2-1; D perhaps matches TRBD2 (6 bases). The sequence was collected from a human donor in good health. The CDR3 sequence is CASSQDPGGNNEQFF. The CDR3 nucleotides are TGTGCCAGCAGCCAAGACCCCGGCGGGAACAATGAGCAGTTCTTC.